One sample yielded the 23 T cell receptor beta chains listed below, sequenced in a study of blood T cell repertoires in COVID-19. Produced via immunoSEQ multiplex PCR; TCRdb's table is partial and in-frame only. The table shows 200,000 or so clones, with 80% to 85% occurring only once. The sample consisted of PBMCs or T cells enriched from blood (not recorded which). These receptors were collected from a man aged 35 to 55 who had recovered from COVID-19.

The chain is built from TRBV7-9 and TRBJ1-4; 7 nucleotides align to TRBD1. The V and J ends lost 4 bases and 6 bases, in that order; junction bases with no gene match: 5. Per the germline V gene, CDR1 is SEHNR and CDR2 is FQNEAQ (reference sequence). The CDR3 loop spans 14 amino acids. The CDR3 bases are TGTGCCAGCAGCTCAAAAGGGGGCCATGAAAAACTGTTTTTT. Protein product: CASSSKGGHEKLFF. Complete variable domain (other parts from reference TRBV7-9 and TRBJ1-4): DTGVSQNPRHKITKRGQNVTFRCDPISEHNRLYWYRQTLGQGPEFLTYFQNEAQLEKSRLLSDRFSAERPKGSFSTLEIQRTEQGDSAMYLCASSSKGGHEKLFFGSGTQLSVL.

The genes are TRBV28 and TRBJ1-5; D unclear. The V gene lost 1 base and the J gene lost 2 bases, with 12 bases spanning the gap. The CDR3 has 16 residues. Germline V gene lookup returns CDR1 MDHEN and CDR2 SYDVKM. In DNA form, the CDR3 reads TGTGCCAGCAGTTTATTCTCCAAGGGAGGCAATCAGCCCCAGCATTTT. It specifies CASSLFSKGGNQPQHF.

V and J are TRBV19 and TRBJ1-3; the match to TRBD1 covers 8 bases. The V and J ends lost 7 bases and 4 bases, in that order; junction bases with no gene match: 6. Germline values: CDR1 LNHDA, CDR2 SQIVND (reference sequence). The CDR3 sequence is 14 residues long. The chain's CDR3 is CASTETGEGNTIYF. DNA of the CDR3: TGTGCCAGTACCGAGACAGGGGAGGGAAACACCATATATTTT.

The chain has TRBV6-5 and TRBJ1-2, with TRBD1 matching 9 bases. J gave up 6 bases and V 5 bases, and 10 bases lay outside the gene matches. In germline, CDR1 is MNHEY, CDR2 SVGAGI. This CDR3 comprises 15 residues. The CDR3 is CASSPTGTGNHGYTF. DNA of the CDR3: TGTGCCAGCAGTCCTACCGGGACAGGGAACCATGGCTACACCTTC.

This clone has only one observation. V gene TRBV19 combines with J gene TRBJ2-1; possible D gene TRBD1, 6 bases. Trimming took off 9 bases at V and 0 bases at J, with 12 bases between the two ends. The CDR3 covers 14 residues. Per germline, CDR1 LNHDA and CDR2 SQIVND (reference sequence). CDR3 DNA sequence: TGTGCCAGCGCACAGGGTCCCTCCTACAATGAGCAGTTCTTC. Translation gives CASAQGPSYNEQFF.

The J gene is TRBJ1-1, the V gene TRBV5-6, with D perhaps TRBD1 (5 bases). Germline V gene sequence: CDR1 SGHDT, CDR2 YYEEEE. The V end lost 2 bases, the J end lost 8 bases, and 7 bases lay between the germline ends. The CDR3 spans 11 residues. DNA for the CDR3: TGTGCCAGCAGCTTAGCAGGGGAAGCTTTCTTT. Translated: CASSLAGEAFF.

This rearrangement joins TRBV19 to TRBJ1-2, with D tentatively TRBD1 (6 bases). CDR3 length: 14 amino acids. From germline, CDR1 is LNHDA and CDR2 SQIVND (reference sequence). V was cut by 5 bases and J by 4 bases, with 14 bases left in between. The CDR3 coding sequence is TGTGCCAGTAGTTTCCGCCAGGGGTCCTATGGCTACACCTTC. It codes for CASSFRQGSYGYTF.

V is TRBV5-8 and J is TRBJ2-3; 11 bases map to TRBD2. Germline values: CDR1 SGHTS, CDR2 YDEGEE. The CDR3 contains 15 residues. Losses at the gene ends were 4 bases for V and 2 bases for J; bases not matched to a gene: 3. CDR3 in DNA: TGTGCCAGCAGCGTTAGCGGGGGGGACACAGATACGCAGTATTTT. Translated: CASSVSGGDTDTQYF.

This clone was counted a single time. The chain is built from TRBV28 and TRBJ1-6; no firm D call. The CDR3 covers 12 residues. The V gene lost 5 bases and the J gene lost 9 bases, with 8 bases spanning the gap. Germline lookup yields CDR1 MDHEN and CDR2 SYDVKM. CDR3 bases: TGTGCCAGCAGTGTTTACGGTTCACCCCTCCACTTT. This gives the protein CASSVYGSPLHF.

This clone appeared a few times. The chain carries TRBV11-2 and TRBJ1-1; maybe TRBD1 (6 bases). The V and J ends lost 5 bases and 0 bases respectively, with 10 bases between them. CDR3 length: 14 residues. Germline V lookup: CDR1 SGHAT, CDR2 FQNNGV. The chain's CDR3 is CASSQGHMNTEAFF. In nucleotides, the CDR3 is TGTGCCAGCAGCCAGGGACATATGAACACTGAAGCTTTCTTT.

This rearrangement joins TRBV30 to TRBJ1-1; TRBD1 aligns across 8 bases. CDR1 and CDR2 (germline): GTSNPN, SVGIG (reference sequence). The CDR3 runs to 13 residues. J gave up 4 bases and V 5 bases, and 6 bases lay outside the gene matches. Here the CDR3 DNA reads TGTGCCTGGGATACAGGGGGAGGCACTGAAGCTTTCTTT. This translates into CAWDTGGGTEAFF.

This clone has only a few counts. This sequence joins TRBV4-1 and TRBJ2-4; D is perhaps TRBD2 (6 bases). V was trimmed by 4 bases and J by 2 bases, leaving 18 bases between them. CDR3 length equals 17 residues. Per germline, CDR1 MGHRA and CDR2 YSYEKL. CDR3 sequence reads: CASSRQNVEGTKNIQYF. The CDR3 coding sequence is TGCGCCAGCAGCCGCCAAAACGTGGAGGGAACCAAAAACATTCAGTACTTC.

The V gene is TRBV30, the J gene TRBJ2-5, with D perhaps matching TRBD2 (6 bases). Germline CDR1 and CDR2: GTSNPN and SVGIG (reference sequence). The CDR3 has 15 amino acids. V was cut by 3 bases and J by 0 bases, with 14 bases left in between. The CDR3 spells CAWSRRDWYQETQYF. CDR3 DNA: TGTGCCTGGAGCAGACGGGACTGGTACCAAGAGACCCAGTACTTC.

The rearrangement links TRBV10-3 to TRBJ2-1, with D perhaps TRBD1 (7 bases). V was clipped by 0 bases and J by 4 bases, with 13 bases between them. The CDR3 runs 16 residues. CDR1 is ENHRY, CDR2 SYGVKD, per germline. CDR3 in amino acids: CAISESGGQSYNEQFF. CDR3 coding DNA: TGTGCCATCAGTGAGTCGGGGGGACAGTCTTACAATGAGCAGTTCTTC.

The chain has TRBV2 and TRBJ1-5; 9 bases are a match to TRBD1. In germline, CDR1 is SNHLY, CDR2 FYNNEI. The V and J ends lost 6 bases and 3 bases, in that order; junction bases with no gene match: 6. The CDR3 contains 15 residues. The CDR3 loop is CASRMDRGNNQPQHF. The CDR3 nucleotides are TGTGCCAGCAGGATGGACAGGGGCAACAATCAGCCCCAGCATTTT.

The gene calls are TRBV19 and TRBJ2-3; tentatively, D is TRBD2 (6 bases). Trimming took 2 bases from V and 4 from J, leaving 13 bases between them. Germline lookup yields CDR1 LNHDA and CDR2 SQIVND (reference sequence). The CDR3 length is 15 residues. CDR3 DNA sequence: TGTGCCAGTAGTATAATGGCGGGGTTAGCAGATACGCAGTATTTT. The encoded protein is CASSIMAGLADTQYF.

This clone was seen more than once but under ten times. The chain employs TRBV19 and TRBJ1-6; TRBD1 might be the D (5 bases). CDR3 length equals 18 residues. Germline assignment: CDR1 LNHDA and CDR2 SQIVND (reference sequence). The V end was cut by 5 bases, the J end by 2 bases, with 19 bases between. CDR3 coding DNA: TGTGCCAGTAGTCTTGGACGCGGATGGGGCACCTATAATTCACCCCTCCACTTT. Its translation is CASSLGRGWGTYNSPLHF.

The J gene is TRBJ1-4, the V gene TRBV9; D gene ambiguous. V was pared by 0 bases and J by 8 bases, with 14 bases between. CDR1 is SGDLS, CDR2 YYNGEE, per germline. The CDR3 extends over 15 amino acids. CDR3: CASSVDSGLREKLFF. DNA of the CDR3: TGTGCCAGCAGCGTAGACAGCGGTTTACGAGAAAAACTGTTTTTT.

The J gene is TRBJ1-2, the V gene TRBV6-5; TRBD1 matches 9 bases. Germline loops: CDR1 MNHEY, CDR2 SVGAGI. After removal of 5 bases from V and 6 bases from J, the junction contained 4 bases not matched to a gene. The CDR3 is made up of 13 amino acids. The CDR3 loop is CASSRTGVNGYTF. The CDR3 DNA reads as TGTGCCAGCAGTCGGACAGGGGTTAATGGCTACACCTTC.

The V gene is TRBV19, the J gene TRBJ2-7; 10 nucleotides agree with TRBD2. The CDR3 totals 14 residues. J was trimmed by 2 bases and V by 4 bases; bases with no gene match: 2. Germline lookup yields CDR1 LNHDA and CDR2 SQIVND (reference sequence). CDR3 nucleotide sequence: TGTGCCAGTAGTAAACTAGCGGGGCCCTACGAGCAGTACTTC. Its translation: CASSKLAGPYEQYF.

The CDR3 DNA sequence: TGTGCCAGCTCACCACAGGCCTCCGGGACAGGGCCGGGCGAGCAGTACTTC. Translated: CASSPQASGTGPGEQYF. The chain recombines TRBV18 with TRBJ2-7, with 9 bases aligning to TRBD1. Per germline, CDR1 KGHSH and CDR2 LQKENI. This CDR3 region has 17 residues. V was clipped by 1 base and J by 6 bases; unmatched bases: 13. The full variable domain, completed using reference TRBV18 and TRBJ2-7, is NAGVMQNPRHLVRRRGQEARLRCSPMKGHSHVYWYRQLPEEGLKFMVYLQKENIIDESGMPKERFSAEFPKEGPSILRIQQVVRGDSAAYFCASSPQASGTGPGEQYFGPGTRLTVT.

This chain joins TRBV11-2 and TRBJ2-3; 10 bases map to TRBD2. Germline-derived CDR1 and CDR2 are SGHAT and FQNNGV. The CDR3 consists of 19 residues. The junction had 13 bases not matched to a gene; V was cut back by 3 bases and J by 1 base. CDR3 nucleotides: TGTGCCAGCAGCTTTAAGCGGGGGGGTCTTCCGTGGGGCACAGATACGCAGTATTTT. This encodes CASSFKRGGLPWGTDTQYF.

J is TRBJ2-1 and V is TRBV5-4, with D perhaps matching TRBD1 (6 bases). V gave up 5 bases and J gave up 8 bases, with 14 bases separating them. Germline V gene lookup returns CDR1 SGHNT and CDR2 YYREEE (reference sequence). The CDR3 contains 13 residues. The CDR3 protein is CASSLQGEDEQFF. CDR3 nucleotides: TGTGCCAGCAGTCTACAGGGAGAGGATGAGCAGTTCTTC. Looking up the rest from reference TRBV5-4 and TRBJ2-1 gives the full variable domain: ETGVTQSPTHLIKTRGQQVTLRCSSQSGHNTVSWYQQALGQGPQFIFQYYREEENGRGNFPPRFSGLQFPNYSSELNVNALELDDSALYLCASSLQGEDEQFFGPGTRLTVL.